The T cell receptor (beta chain) under discussion was sequenced for a study of cytomegalovirus exposure and HLA in healthy donors. Study summary: There were fewer than 130 million unique TCR beta sequences, drawn from roughly 200 million T cells, in an earlier analysis.

PCR amplification relied on 60 Vbeta primers (plus 13 Jbeta primers). How the authors handled the data: About 9.9 million shared chains were among around 80 million unique TCR beta chains counted in a later analysis. The method was immunoSEQ multiplex PCR; TCRdb's version includes in-frame clones alone and lacks a portion of them. The V and J calls and clone size were taken over from that table, and D and trimming were inferred from the DNA. The table records roughly 160,000 clones, roughly 78% of them present only once. Germline V gene sequence: CDR1 MDHEN, CDR2 SYDVKM. V shed 8 bases, J shed 7 bases, and the junction held 9 bases outside the gene matches. CDR3 length: 15 amino acids.

The receptor was isolated from a woman aged 50 to 65 in good health and CMV-seropositive. The V and J genes are TRBV28 and TRBJ2-1; 12 positions agree with TRBD2. The sequencing sample was made of PBMCs. The CDR3 loop is CASGLGLAGGNEQFF. The CDR3 DNA reads TGTGCCAGCGGGTTAGGGCTAGCGGGGGGGAATGAGCAGTTCTTC.